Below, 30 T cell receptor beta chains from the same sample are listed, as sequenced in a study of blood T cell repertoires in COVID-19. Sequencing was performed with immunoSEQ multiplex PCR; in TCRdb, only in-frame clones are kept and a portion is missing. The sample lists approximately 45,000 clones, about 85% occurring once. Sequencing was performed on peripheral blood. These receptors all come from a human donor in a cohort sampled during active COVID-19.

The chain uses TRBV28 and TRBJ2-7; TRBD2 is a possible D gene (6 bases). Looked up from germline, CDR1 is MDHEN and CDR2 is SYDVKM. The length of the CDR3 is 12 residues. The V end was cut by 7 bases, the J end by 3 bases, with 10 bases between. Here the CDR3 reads CASKTGDYEQYF. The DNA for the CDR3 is TGTGCCAGCAAGACGGGAGACTACGAGCAGTACTTC.

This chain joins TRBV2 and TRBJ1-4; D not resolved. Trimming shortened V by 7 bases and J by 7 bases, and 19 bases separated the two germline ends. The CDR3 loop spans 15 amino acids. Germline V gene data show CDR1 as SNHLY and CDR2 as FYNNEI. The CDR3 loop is CASIRRPDLGEKLFF. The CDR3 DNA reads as TGTGCCAGCATCAGAAGGCCGGACTTAGGTGAAAAACTGTTTTTT. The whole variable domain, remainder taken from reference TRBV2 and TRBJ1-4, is EPEVTQTPSHQVTQMGQEVILRCVPISNHLYFYWYRQILGQKVEFLVSFYNNEISEKSEIFDDQFSVERPDGSNFTLKIRSTKLEDSAMYFCASIRRPDLGEKLFFGSGTQLSVL.

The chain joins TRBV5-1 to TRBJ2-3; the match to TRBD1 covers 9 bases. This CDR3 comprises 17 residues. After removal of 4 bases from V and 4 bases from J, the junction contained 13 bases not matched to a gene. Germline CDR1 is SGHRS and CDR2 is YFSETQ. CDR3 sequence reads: CASSIGLRTGVADTQYF. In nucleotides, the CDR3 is TGCGCCAGCAGCATCGGACTTAGGACAGGGGTGGCAGATACGCAGTATTTT.

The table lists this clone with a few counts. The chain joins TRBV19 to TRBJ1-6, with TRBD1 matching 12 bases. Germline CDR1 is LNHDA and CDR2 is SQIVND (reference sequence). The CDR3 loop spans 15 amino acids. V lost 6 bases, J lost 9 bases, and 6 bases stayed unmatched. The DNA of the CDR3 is TGTGCCAGTAGGGCCGGGACAGGGGGCGGTTCACCCCTCCACTTT. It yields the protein CASRAGTGGGSPLHF. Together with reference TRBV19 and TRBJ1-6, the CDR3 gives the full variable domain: DGGITQSPKYLFRKEGQNVTLSCEQNLNHDAMYWYRQDPGQGLRLIYYSQIVNDFQKGDIAEGYSVSREKKESFPLTVTSAQKNPTAFYLCASRAGTGGGSPLHFGNGTRLTVT.

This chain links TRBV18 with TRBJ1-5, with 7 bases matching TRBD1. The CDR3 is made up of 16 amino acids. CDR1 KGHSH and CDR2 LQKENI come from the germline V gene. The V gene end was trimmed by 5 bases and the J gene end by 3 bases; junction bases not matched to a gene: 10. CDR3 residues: CASSETGQPFNQPQHF. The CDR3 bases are TGTGCCAGCTCAGAAACGGGACAGCCCTTCAATCAGCCCCAGCATTTT.

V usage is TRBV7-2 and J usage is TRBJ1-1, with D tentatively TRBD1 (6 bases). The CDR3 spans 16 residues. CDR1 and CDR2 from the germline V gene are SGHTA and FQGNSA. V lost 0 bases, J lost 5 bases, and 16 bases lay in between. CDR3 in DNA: TGTGCCAGCAGCTTAGCTCCAGGGGCCGATTGGACTGAAGCTTTCTTT. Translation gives CASSLAPGADWTEAFF.

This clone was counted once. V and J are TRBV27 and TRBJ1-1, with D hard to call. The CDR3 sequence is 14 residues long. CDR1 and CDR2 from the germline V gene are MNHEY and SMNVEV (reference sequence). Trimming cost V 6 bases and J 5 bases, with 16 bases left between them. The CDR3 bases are TGTGCCAGCAGGTACAGTCTCGGAGGTACTGAAGCTTTCTTT. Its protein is CASRYSLGGTEAFF.

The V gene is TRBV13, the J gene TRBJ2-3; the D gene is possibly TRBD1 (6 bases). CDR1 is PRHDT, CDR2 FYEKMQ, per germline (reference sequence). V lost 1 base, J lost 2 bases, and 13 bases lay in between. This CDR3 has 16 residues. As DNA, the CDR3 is TGTGCCAGCAGCTTAGAGGGGGACCGAACCACAGATACGCAGTATTTT. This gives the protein CASSLEGDRTTDTQYF.

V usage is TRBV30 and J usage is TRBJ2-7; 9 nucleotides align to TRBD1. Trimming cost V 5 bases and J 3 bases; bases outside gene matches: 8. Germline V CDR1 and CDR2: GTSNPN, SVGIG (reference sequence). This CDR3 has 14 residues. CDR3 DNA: TGTGCCTGGGCGACAGGGGGGAATGGCTACGAGCAGTACTTC. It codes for CAWATGGNGYEQYF.

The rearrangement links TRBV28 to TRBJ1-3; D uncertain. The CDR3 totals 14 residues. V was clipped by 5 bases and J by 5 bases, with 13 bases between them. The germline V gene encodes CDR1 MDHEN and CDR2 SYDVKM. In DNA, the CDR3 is TGTGCCAGCAGTGAAGCAGGTGGAAGAAACACCATATATTTT. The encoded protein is CASSEAGGRNTIYF.

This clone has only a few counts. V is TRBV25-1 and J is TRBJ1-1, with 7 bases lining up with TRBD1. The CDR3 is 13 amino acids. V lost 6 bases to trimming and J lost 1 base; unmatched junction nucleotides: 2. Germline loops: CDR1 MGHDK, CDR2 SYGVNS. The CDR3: CASRRTGNTEAFF. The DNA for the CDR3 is TGTGCCAGCAGGAGGACAGGGAACACTGAAGCTTTCTTT.

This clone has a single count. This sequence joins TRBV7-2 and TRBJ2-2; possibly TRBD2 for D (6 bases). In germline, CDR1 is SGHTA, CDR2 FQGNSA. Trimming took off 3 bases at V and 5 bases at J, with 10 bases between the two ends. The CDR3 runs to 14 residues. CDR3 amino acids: CASSFDGRTGELFF. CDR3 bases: TGTGCCAGCAGCTTCGATGGGAGGACCGGGGAGCTGTTTTTT.

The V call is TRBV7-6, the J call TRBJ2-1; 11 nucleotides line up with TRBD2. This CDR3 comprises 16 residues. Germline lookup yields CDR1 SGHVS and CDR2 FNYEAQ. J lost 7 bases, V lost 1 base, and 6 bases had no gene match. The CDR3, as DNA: TGTGCCAGCAGCTTAGTTGCTAGCGGGGGGCCAAATGAGCAGTTCTTC. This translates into CASSLVASGGPNEQFF. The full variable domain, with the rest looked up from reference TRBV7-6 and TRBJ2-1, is GAGVSQSPRYKVTKRGQDVALRCDPISGHVSLYWYRQALGQGPEFLTYFNYEAQQDKSGLPNDRFSAERPEGSISTLTIQRTEQRDSAMYRCASSLVASGGPNEQFFGPGTRLTVL.

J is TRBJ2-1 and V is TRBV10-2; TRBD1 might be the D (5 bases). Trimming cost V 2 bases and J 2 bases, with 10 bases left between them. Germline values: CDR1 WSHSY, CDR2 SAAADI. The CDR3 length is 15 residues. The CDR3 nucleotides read TGCGCCAGCAGTGAGCAAAGGGGTACCTACAATGAGCAGTTCTTC. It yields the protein CASSEQRGTYNEQFF.

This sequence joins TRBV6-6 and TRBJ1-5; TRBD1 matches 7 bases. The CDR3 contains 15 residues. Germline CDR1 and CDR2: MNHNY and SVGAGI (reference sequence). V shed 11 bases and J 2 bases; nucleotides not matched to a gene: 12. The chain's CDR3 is CASAGTGARNQPQHF. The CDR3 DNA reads TGTGCCTCCGCTGGAACAGGGGCACGCAATCAGCCCCAGCATTTT.

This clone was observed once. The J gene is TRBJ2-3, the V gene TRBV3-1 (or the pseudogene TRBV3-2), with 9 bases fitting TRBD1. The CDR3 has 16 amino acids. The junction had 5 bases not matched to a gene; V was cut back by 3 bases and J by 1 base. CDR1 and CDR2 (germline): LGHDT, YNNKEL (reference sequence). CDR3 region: CASSHYRGRGTDTQYF. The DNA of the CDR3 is TGTGCCAGCAGCCACTACAGGGGGCGAGGCACAGATACGCAGTATTTT.

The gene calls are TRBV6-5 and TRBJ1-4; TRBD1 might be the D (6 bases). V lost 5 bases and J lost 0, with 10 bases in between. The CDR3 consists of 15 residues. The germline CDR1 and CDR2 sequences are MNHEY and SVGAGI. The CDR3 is CASSHRVPTNEKLFF. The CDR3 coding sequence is TGTGCCAGCAGTCACAGGGTACCAACTAATGAAAAACTGTTTTTT.

The CDR3 reads CASSGQQISYGYTF. The CDR3 bases are TGTGCCAGCAGTGGACAACAGATTTCCTATGGCTACACCTTC. The chain is built from TRBV6-2 or TRBV6-3 and TRBJ1-2; the D gene is possibly TRBD1 (5 bases). Germline lookup yields CDR1 MNHEY and CDR2 SVGEGT. Trimming took 5 bases from V and 4 from J, leaving 14 bases between them. The CDR3 totals 14 residues.

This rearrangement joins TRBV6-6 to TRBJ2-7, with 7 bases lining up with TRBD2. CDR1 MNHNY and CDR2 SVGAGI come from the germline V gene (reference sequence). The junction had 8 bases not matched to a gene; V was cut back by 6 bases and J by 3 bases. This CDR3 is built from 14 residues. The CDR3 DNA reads TGTGCCAGCAGCGACCTAGCGGACCTCTACGAGCAGTACTTC. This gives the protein CASSDLADLYEQYF.

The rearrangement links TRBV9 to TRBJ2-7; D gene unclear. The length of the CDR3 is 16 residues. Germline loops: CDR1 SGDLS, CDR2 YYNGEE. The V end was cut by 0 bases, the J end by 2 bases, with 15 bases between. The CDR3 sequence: CASSVGSDPTTYEQYF. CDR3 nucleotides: TGTGCCAGCAGCGTAGGTTCTGACCCAACTACCTACGAGCAGTACTTC.

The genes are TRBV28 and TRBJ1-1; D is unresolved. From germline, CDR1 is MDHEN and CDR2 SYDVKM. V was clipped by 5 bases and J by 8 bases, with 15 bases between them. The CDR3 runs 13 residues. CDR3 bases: TGTGCCAGCAGTAACGTTGGGAGGCCCGAAGCTTTCTTT. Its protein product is CASSNVGRPEAFF.

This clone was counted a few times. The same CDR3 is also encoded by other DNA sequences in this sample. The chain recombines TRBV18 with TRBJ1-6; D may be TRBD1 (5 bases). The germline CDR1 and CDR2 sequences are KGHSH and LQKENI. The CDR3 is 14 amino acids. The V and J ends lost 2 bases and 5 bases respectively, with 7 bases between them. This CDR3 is CASSPSGNNSPLHF. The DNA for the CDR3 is TGTGCCAGCTCACCATCAGGGAATAATTCACCCCTCCACTTT.

The CDR3 nucleotides read TGCGCCAGCACGATACAGGGGATGCAGGGCAATCAGCCCCAGCATTTT. Its translation is CASTIQGMQGNQPQHF. This chain links TRBV5-1 with TRBJ1-5; 7 bases match TRBD1. CDR1 and CDR2 (germline): SGHRS, YFSETQ. This CDR3 has 16 amino acids. Germline trimming cut 6 bases from V and 2 bases from J; bases unmatched to any gene: 11.

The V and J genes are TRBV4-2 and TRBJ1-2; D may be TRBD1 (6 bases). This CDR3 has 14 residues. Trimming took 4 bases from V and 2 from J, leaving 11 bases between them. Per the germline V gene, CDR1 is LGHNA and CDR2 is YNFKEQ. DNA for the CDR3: TGTGCCAGCAGCCTCAGGGGAGAAAACTATGGCTACACCTTC. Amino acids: CASSLRGENYGYTF.

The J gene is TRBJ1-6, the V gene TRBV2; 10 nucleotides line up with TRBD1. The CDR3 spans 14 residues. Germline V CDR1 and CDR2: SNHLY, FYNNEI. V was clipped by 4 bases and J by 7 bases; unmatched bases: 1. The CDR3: CASSGTGGNSPLHF. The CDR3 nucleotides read TGTGCCAGCAGTGGGACAGGGGGGAATTCACCCCTCCACTTT.

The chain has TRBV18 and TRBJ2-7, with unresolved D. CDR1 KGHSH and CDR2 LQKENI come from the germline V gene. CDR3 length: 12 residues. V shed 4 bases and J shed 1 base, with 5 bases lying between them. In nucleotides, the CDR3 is TGTGCCAGCTCACTAGAGTCCTACGAGCAGTACTTC. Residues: CASSLESYEQYF.

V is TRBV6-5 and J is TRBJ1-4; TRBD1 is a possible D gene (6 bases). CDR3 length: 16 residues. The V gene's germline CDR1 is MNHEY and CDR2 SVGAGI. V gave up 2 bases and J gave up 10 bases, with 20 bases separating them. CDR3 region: CASSYTPAGATVKLFF. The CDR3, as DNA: TGTGCCAGCAGTTACACCCCGGCAGGGGCAACGGTAAAACTGTTTTTT.

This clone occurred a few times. This CDR3 is CASSPGGVRNQPQHF. The CDR3 DNA reads as TGTGCCAGCAGTCCCGGGGGAGTACGCAATCAGCCCCAGCATTTT. The chain has TRBV6-5 and TRBJ1-5, with D tentatively TRBD1 (5 bases). CDR3 length: 15 amino acids. V lost 5 bases, J lost 2 bases, and 13 bases lay in between. Germline CDR1 is MNHEY and CDR2 is SVGAGI.

The CDR3: CASGRSTGAFGYTF. In nucleotides, the CDR3 is TGTGCCAGCGGTAGGAGCACAGGGGCGTTTGGCTACACCTTC. The J gene is TRBJ1-2, the V gene TRBV9; 7 bases line up with TRBD1. The CDR3 is 14 residues long. Trimming cost V 7 bases and J 7 bases; bases outside gene matches: 13. Germline CDR1 and CDR2: SGDLS and YYNGEE.

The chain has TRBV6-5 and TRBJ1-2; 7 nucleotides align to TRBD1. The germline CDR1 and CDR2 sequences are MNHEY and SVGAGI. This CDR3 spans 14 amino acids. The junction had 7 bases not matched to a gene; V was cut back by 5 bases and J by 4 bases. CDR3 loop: CASSITGTAYGYTF. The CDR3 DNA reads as TGTGCCAGCAGTATAACCGGGACAGCCTATGGCTACACCTTC.